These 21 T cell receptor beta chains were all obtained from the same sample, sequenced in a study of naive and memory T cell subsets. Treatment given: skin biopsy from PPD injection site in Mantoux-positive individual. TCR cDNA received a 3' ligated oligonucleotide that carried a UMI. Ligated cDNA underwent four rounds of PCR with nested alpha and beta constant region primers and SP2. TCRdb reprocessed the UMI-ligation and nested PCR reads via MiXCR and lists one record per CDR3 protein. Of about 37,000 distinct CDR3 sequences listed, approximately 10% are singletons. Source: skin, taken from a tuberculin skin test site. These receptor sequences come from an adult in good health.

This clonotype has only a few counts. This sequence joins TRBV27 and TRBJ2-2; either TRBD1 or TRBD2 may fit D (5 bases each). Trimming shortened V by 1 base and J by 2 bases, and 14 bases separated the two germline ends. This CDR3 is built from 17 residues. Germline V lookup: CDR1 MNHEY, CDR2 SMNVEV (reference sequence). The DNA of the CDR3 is TGTGCCAGCAGTTTATACTCCGGGACCTTAAACACCGGGGAGCTGTTTTTT. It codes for CASSLYSGTLNTGELFF.

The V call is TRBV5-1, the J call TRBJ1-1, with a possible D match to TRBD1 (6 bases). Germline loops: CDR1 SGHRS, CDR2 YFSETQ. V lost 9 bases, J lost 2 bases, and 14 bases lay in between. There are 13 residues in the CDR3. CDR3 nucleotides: TGCGCCAACACCGGGACATATAACACTGAAGCTTTCTTT. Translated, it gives CANTGTYNTEAFF.

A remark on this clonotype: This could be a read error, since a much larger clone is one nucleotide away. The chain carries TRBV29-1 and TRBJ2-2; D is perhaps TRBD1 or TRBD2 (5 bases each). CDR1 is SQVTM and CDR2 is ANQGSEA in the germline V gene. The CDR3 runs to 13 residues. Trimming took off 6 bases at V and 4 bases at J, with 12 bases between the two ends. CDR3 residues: CSVRGEGTGELFF. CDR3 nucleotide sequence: TGCAGCGTGAGGGGTGAGGGCACCGGGGAGCTGTTTTTT.

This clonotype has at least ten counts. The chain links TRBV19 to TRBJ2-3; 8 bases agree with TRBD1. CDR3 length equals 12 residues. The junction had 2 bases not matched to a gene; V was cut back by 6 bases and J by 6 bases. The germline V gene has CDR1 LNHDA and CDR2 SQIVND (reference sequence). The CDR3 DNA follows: TGTGCCAGTAGGACAGGGGCCGATACGCAGTATTTT. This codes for CASRTGADTQYF.

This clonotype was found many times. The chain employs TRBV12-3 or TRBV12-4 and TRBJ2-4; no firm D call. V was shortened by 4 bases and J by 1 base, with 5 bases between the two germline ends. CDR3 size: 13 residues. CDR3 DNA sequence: TGTGCCAGCAGTTCCCAGGCCAAAAACATTCAGTACTTC. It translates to CASSSQAKNIQYF.

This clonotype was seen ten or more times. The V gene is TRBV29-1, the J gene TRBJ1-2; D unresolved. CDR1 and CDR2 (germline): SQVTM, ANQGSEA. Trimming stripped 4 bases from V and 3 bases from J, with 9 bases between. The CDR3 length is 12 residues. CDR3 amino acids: CSVGVGDYGYTF. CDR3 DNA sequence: TGCAGCGTTGGGGTCGGAGACTATGGCTACACCTTC.

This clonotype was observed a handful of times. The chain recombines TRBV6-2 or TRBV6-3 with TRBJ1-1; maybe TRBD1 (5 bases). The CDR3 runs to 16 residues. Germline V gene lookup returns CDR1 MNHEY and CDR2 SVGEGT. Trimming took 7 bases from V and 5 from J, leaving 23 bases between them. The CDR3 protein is CASIPWGDTWGTEAFF. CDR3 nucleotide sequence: TGTGCCAGCATCCCCTGGGGGGATACTTGGGGGACTGAAGCTTTCTTT.

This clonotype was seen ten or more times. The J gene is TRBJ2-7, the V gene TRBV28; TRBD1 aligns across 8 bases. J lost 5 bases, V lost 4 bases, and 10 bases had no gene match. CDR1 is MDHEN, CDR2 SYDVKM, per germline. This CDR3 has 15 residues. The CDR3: CASSSSGTGPHEQYF. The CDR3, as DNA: TGTGCCAGCAGTTCTTCCGGGACAGGACCCCACGAGCAGTACTTC.

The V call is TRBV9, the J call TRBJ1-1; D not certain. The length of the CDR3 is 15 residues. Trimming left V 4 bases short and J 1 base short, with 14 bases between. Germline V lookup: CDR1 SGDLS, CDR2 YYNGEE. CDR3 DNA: TGTGCCAGCAGCCCCCCATTGCCACCGAACACTGAAGCTTTCTTT. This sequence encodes CASSPPLPPNTEAFF. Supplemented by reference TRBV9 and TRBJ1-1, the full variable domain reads DSGVTQTPKHLITATGQRVTLRCSPRSGDLSVYWYQQSLDQGLQFLIQYYNGEERAKGNILERFSAQQFPDLHSELNLSSLELGDSALYFCASSPPLPPNTEAFFGQGTRLTVV.

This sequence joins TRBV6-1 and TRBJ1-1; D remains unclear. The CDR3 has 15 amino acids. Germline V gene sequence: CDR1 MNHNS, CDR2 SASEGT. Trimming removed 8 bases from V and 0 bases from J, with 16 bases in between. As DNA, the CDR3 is TGTGCCAGCCACCCTTTCTCTCAGATGAACACTGAAGCTTTCTTT. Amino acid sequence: CASHPFSQMNTEAFF.

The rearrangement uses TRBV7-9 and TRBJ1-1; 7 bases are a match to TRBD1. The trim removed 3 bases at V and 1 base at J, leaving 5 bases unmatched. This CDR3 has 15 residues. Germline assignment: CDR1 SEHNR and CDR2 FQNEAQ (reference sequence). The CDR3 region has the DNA TGTGCCAGCAGCTTCCAAGGGACAGCGAACACTGAAGCTTTCTTT. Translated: CASSFQGTANTEAFF.

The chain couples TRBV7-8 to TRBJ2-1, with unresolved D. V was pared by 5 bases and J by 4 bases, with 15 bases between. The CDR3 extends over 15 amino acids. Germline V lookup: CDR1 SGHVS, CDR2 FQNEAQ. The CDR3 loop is CASSGVQRRYNEQFF. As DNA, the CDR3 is TGTGCCAGCAGCGGTGTACAGCGACGTTACAATGAGCAGTTCTTC.

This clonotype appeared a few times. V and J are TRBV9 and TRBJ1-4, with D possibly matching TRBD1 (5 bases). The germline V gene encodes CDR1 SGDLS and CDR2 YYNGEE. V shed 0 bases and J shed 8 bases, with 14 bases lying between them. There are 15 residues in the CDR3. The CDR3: CASSVAGGKIEKLFF. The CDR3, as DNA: TGTGCCAGCAGCGTAGCTGGGGGGAAAATCGAAAAACTGTTTTTT.

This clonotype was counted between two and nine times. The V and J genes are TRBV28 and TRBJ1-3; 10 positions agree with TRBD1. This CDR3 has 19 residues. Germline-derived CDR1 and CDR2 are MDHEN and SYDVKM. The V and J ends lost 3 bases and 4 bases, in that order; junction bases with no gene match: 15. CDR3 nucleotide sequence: TGTGCCAGCAGTTTTCCCGGGCCGGGACAGGGGATGGTCGGAAACACCATATATTTT. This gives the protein CASSFPGPGQGMVGNTIYF.

The CDR3 spells CASSPRQGDPYGYTF. The CDR3 DNA sequence: TGTGCCAGCAGCCCCCGACAGGGAGATCCCTATGGCTACACCTTC. The V call is TRBV7-9, the J call TRBJ1-2; 7 bases are a match to TRBD1. Germline V lookup: CDR1 SEHNR, CDR2 FQNEAQ (reference sequence). The CDR3 is made up of 15 amino acids. The J segment lost 4 bases and the V segment lost 5 bases, leaving 10 bases of the junction unmatched.

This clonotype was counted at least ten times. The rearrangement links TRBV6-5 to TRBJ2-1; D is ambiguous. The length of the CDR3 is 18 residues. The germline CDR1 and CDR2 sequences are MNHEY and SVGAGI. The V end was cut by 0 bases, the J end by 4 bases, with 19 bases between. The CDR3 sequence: CASSYSVEIWGKYNEQFF. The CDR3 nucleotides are TGTGCCAGCAGTTACTCGGTTGAAATCTGGGGTAAATACAATGAGCAGTTCTTC.

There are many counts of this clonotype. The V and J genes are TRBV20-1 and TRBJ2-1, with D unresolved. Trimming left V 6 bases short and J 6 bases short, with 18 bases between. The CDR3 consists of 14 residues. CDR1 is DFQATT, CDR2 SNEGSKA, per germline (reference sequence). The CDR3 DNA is TGCAGTGCACACAAACCCTTTCTGGGCAATGAGCAGTTCTTC. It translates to CSAHKPFLGNEQFF.

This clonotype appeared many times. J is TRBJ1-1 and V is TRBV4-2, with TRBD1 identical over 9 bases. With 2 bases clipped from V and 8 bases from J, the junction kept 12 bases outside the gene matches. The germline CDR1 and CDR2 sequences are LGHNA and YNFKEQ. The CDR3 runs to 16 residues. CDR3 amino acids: CASSQNPNSGQGEAFF. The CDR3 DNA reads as TGTGCCAGCAGCCAAAATCCCAACTCCGGACAGGGGGAAGCTTTCTTT.

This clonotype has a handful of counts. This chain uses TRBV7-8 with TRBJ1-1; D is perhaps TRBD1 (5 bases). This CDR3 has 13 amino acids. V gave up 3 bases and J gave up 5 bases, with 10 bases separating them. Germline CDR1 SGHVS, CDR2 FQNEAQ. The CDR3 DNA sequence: TGTGCCAGCAGCTTTGCGGGGGTAACTGAAGCTTTCTTT. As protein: CASSFAGVTEAFF.

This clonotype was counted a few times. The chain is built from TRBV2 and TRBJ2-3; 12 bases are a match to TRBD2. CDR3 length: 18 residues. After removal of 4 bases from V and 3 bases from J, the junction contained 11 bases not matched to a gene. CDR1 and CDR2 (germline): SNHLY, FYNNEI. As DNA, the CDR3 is TGTGCCAGCAGTGCCGCTAGCGGGGGGGGCCTGTCGACAGATACGCAGTATTTT. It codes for CASSAASGGGLSTDTQYF.

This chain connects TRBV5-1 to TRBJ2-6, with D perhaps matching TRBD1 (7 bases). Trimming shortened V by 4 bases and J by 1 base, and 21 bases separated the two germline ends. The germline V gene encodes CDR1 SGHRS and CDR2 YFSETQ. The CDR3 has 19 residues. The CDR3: CASSLWRDSPSSGANVLTF. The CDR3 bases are TGCGCCAGCAGCCTGTGGAGGGACAGTCCTTCTTCTGGGGCCAACGTCCTGACTTTC.